This T cell receptor beta chain was sequenced for a study of shared clonotypes between healthy human individuals. Naive CD8 cells lacked CD45RO, underwent positive selection for CCR7 and left out terminally differentiated effector memory CD45RA+ cells. The germline V gene has CDR1 MNHEY and CDR2 SMNVEV (reference sequence). The CDR3 sequence is 16 residues long. V lost 6 bases, J lost 4 bases, and 9 bases stayed unmatched. TCRdb keeps only in-frame clones here, not all; method: immunoSEQ multiplex PCR. The sample has about 2.2 million clones; about 93% are singletons. The TCR sequence derives from a man aged 18 to 30 in good health. Some clones in this sample may be carry-over from other donors' samples. The sequenced material came from naive CD8+ T cells from PBMCs. The gene calls are TRBV27 and TRBJ2-2; 9 positions agree with TRBD1. The CDR3 DNA follows: TGTGCCAGCAGCCATACCGGGACAGGGATCACCGGGGAGCTGTTTTTT. It is translated as CASSHTGTGITGELFF.